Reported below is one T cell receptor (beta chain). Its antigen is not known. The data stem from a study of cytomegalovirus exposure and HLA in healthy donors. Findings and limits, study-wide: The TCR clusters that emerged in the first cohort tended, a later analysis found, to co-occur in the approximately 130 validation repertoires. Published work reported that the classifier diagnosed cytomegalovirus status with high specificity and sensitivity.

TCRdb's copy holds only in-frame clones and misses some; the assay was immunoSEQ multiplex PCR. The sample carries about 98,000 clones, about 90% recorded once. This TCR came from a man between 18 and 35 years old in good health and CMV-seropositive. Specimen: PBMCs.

CDR3 sequence reads: CASSLRREVSYNEQFF. The CDR3 DNA sequence: TGTGCCAGCAGCTTAAGGCGGGAGGTTTCCTACAATGAGCAGTTCTTC. This chain links TRBV7-9 with TRBJ2-1; 8 bases agree with TRBD2. The CDR3 length is 16 residues. Germline CDR1 SEHNR, CDR2 FQNEAQ (reference sequence). J gave up 1 base and V 2 bases, and 4 bases lay outside the gene matches. Drawing the rest from reference TRBV7-9 and TRBJ2-1, the complete variable domain is DTGVSQNPRHKITKRGQNVTFRCDPISEHNRLYWYRQTLGQGPEFLTYFQNEAQLEKSRLLSDRFSAERPKGSFSTLEIQRTEQGDSAMYLCASSLRREVSYNEQFFGPGTRLTVL.